This entry lists 2 T cell receptor beta chains sequenced from one sample in a study of blood T cell repertoires in COVID-19. Profiled with immunoSEQ multiplex PCR; TCRdb holds only in-frame clones, not every one. The data show 50,000 to 75,000 clones, approximately 80% seen once. The source material was peripheral blood. These receptors were taken from a woman over 75 with active or convalescent COVID-19.

This clone was observed a handful of times. The same CDR3 can be traced to other DNA sequences in this sample. The chain uses TRBV15 and TRBJ1-1, with D perhaps matching TRBD1 (6 bases). Between the trimmed V and J ends, which lost 3 bases and 1 base, there was a span of 6 bases. Per germline, CDR1 LNHNV and CDR2 YYDKDF (reference sequence). The CDR3 runs 13 residues. CDR3 region: CATSRDRNTEAFF. The DNA for the CDR3 is TGTGCCACCAGCAGGGACAGGAACACTGAAGCTTTCTTT.

In its sample, this clone was seen a few times. The rearrangement uses TRBV4-1 and TRBJ2-3, with D possibly matching TRBD2 (5 bases). The CDR3 loop spans 15 amino acids. Trimming removed 1 base from V and 5 bases from J, with 13 bases in between. CDR1 MGHRA and CDR2 YSYEKL come from the germline V gene. The CDR3 protein is CASSQVRGPGDTQYF. The CDR3 nucleotides are TGCGCCAGCAGCCAAGTGCGCGGGCCGGGAGATACGCAGTATTTT.